These T cell receptor beta chains were read from a single sample in a study of early stage breast cancer tumors. The assay was immunoSEQ multiplex PCR, and TCRdb's table has in-frame clones only and misses some. The data hold under 75,000 clones, with roughly 80% observed a single time. Sequenced: blood. These receptors were obtained from a person in their twenties or thirties with breast cancer. The CDR3 runs from the conserved cysteine through the conserved F or W. A D gene is named only where the DNA matches it firmly. Only some rows state a clone size, as once, few, many or a class for expanded clones.

d_gene,v_gene,j_gene,abundance,CDR3aa,CDR3nt
.,TRBV6-4,TRBJ1-2,.,CASSVTTGNYGYTF,TGTGCCAGCAGTGTAACTACAGGAAACTATGGCTACACCTTC
.,TRBV27,TRBJ2-1,.,CASTPGQNGNEQFF,TGTGCCAGCACCCCGGGGCAGAATGGCAATGAGCAGTTCTTC
.,TRBV4-1,TRBJ1-1,.,CASSQVGWGKNTEAFF,TGCGCCAGCAGCCAAGTTGGTTGGGGGAAGAACACTGAAGCTTTCTTT
.,TRBV6-6,TRBJ2-7,.,CASSYSTGPPYEQYF,TGTGCCAGCAGTTACTCGACAGGTCCCCCCTACGAGCAGTACTTC
.,TRBV6-6,TRBJ2-3,once,CASSKTGETDTQYF,TGTGCCAGCAGTAAAACGGGAGAAACAGATACGCAGTATTTT
.,TRBV12-2,TRBJ1-1,.,CASPPGRADTEAFF,TGTGCAAGTCCCCCCGGTCGGGCAGACACTGAAGCTTTCTTT
TRBD1,TRBV4-3,TRBJ1-5,.,CASSQATGSVQPQHF,TGCGCCAGCAGCCAAGCGACAGGGTCAGTTCAGCCCCAGCATTTT
.,TRBV7-9,TRBJ1-2,few,CASSLGWGESYTF,TGTGCCAGCAGCTTGGGATGGGGGGAGTCGTACACCTTC
.,TRBV6-6,TRBJ2-7,once,CASSYSEGTNYEQYF,TGTGCCAGCAGTTACTCAGAGGGGACCAACTACGAGCAGTACTTC
.,TRBV29-1,TRBJ2-5,.,CSVEVRQGGKTQYF,TGCAGCGTTGAAGTTCGGCAGGGGGGGAAGACCCAGTACTTC
TRBD2,TRBV18,TRBJ2-1,few,CASSVSGSGNNEQFF,TGTGCCAGCTCAGTTAGCGGGAGTGGGAACAATGAGCAGTTCTTC
.,TRBV6-5,TRBJ2-7,.,CASSYSEQVTYEQYF,TGTGCCAGCAGTTACTCGGAGCAGGTTACCTACGAGCAGTACTTC
.,TRBV4-3,TRBJ2-7,.,CASSQREFDEQYF,TGCGCCAGCAGCCAACGGGAGTTCGATGAGCAGTACTTC
.,TRBV2,TRBJ2-1,once,CASSAEQPNEQFF,TGTGCCAGCAGTGCCGAACAGCCCAATGAGCAGTTCTTC
.,TRBV7-2,TRBJ2-5,.,CASSLVETQYF,TGTGCCAGCAGCTTAGTGGAGACCCAGTACTTC
TRBD2,TRBV7-2,TRBJ2-1,.,CASSRLAGYEQFF,TGTGCCAGCAGCCGACTAGCGGGGTATGAGCAGTTCTTC
TRBD2,TRBV4-1,TRBJ2-1,.,CASSLARTSGSDEQFF,TGCGCCAGCAGCCTCGCCCGGACTAGCGGGAGCGATGAGCAGTTCTTC
TRBD2,TRBV10-2,TRBJ2-3,.,CASSEAGEARPPDTQYF,TGCGCCAGCAGTGAGGCGGGGGAGGCGCGCCCCCCAGATACGCAGTATTTT
.,TRBV6-6,TRBJ2-2,.,CASRVEAGELFF,TGTGCCAGCAGGGTAGAAGCCGGGGAGCTGTTTTTT
.,TRBV30,TRBJ2-7,.,CAWSDERNSYEQYF,TGTGCCTGGAGTGACGAGCGGAATTCCTACGAGCAGTACTTC
TRBD2,TRBV7-9,TRBJ2-1,.,CASSLGGWEGHNEQFF,TGTGCCAGCAGCTTAGGCGGGTGGGAGGGCCACAATGAGCAGTTCTTC
TRBD1,TRBV7-3,TRBJ2-3,.,CASSSTGTGNPDTQYF,TGTGCCAGCAGCTCGACCGGGACAGGGAATCCAGATACGCAGTATTTT
TRBD2,TRBV7-2,TRBJ2-5,.,CASSLASGRETQYF,TGTGCCAGCAGCCTCGCCAGCGGGAGGGAGACCCAGTACTTC
.,TRBV5-4,TRBJ1-1,.,CASSFGRLNTEAFF,TGTGCCAGCAGCTTCGGCAGGCTGAACACTGAAGCTTTCTTT
TRBD2,TRBV6-4,TRBJ2-7,.,CASSKELAPKSYEQYF,TGTGCCAGCAGTAAAGAACTAGCGCCAAAATCCTACGAGCAGTACTTC